Here is one T cell receptor beta chain with its context. Its antigen is unknown. These data come from a study of T cells in localized non-small cell lung cancer. Profiling relied on immunoSEQ multiplex PCR, and the TCRdb table lists in-frame clones only, not all of them. The sample yields some 22,000 clones, more than 75% seen once. The study's findings and limits: Adjacent lung tissue had a median 57 of the top 100 clones found in the tumor.

The source of this sequence is a male donor aged 60 or over with stage I squamous cell lung carcinoma. Source: peripheral blood, taken before any cancer treatment.

CDR3 bases: TGTGCCAGCAGCTTGGTGTATAGGGGCCCCGAGACCCAGTACTTC. This codes for CASSLVYRGPETQYF. V gene TRBV11-2 combines with J gene TRBJ2-5; a weak D match, TRBD1 (5 bases). Trimming removed 3 bases at V and 5 bases at J, with 16 bases between. Germline V gene sequence: CDR1 SGHAT, CDR2 FQNNGV. The CDR3 sequence is 15 residues long.